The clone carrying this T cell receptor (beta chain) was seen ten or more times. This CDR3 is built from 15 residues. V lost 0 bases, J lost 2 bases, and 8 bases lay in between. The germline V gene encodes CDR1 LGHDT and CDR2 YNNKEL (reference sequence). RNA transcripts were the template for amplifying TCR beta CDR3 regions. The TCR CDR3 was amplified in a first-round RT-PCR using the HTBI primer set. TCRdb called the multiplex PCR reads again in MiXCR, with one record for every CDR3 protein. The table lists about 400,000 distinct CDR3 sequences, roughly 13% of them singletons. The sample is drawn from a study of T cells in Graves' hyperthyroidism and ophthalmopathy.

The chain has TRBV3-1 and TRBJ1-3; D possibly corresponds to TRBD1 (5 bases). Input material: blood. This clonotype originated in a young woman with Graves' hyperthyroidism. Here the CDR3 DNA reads TGTGCCAGCAGCCAAGAGGGCAGGGCTGGAAACACCATATATTTT. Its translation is CASSQEGRAGNTIYF.